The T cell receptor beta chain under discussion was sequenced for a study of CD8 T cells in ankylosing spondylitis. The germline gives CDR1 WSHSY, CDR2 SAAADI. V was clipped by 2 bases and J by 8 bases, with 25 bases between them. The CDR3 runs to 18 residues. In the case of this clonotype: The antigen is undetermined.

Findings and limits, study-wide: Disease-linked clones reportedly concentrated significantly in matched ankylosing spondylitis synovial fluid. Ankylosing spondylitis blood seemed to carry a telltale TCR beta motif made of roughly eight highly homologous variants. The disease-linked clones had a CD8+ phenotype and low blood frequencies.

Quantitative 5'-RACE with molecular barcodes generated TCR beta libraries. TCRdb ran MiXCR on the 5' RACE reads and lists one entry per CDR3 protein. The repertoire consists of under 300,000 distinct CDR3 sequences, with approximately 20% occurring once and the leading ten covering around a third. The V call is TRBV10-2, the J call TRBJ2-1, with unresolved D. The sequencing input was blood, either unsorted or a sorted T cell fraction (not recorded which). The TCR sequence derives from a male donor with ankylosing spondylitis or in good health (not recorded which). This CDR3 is CASSEGSPGSSMLDEQFF. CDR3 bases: TGCGCCAGCAGTGAGGGGTCGCCGGGCTCTTCGATGCTTGATGAGCAGTTCTTC.